A selection of T cell receptor beta chains follows, all from one sample in a study of identifying expanded T cells in peripheral blood. The method was immunoSEQ multiplex PCR; TCRdb's version includes in-frame clones alone and lacks a portion of them. The sample has tens of thousands of clones; more than 75% are singletons. Input material: blood. The receptors come from a person aged 18-69 years in good health. The CDR3 runs from the conserved cysteine through the conserved F or W. A D gene is named only where the DNA matches it firmly. Size is stated for part of the rows, as once, few or many counts, or as a class when the clone is expanded.

j_call d_call clone_size v_call cdr3_aa cdr3_nt
TRBJ2-5 NA NA TRBV29-1 CSVEEQDQLQYF TGCAGCGTTGAGGAACAGGACCAACTGCAGTACTTC
TRBJ1-1 NA NA TRBV27 CASSLSGRGAEAFF TGTGCCAGCAGTTTATCGGGGCGAGGGGCTGAAGCTTTCTTT
TRBJ2-7 NA NA TRBV18 CASSPQGTEQYF TGTGCCAGCTCACCACAGGGTACCGAGCAGTACTTC
TRBJ1-5 NA once TRBV18 CASSPFAGNPQGQPQHF TGTGCCAGCTCACCATTCGCGGGCAACCCTCAGGGTCAGCCCCAGCATTTT
TRBJ2-1 TRBD2 NA TRBV28 CASSESGLSRNEQFF TGTGCCAGCAGCGAATCGGGACTAAGTAGGAATGAGCAGTTCTTC
TRBJ2-1 NA NA TRBV7-9 CASSLTGGVIDEQFF TGTGCCAGCAGCTTAACCGGGGGAGTTATCGATGAGCAGTTCTTC
TRBJ1-2 NA few TRBV30 CAWSVWGYGYTF TGTGCCTGGAGTGTCTGGGGTTATGGCTACACCTTC
TRBJ1-5 TRBD1 NA TRBV19 CASTTRTGGGQPQHF TGTGCCAGTACTACCAGGACAGGGGGCGGCCAGCCCCAGCATTTT
TRBJ2-5 NA NA TRBV29-1 CSVEGRGEETQYF TGCAGCGTTGAAGGGAGGGGTGAAGAGACCCAGTACTTC
TRBJ1-3 NA NA TRBV7-6 CASSSTYGPPGGAGNTIYF TGTGCCAGCAGCTCAACCTACGGGCCCCCCGGGGGTGCTGGAAACACCATATATTTT
TRBJ2-5 TRBD2 once TRBV7-2 CASSPGLAQETQYF TGTGCCAGCAGCCCAGGACTAGCTCAAGAGACCCAGTACTTC
TRBJ2-5 TRBD2 NA TRBV10-1 CASSEGTSGEETQYF TGCGCCAGCAGTGAGGGGACTAGCGGGGAGGAGACCCAGTACTTC
TRBJ1-4 NA NA TRBV7-9 CASSPRGSEDEKLFF TGTGCCAGCAGCCCTAGGGGAAGTGAGGATGAAAAACTGTTTTTT
TRBJ2-5 TRBD1 few TRBV6-1 CASRDRSKKETQYF TGTGCCAGCCGGGACAGAAGCAAGAAAGAGACCCAGTACTTC
TRBJ1-2 NA NA TRBV14 CASSQDPAGPYGYTF TGTGCCAGCAGCCAAGATCCTGCAGGGCCCTATGGCTACACCTTC
TRBJ1-5 NA NA TRBV7-2 CASSPRGPGSNQPQHF TGTGCCAGCAGCCCTCGTGGACCCGGGAGCAATCAGCCCCAGCATTTT
TRBJ2-7 TRBD1 few TRBV6-6 CASSYKGAGNEQYF TGTGCCAGCAGTTACAAGGGGGCAGGCAACGAGCAGTACTTC
TRBJ1-2 NA NA TRBV6-4 CASSDIFGGSGYTF TGTGCCAGCAGTGACATATTTGGAGGGAGTGGCTACACCTTC
TRBJ1-1 TRBD1 NA TRBV4-2 CASSPLGQGGGRAEAFF TGTGCCAGCAGCCCCCTAGGACAGGGCGGGGGTCGGGCTGAAGCTTTCTTT
TRBJ2-7 NA NA TRBV6-6 CASSYTGGHEQYF TGTGCCAGCAGTTACACCGGGGGGCATGAGCAGTACTTC
TRBJ2-2 NA NA TRBV6-6 CASSGQGGTGELFF TGTGCCAGCAGCGGGCAGGGCGGGACCGGGGAGCTGTTTTTT
TRBJ1-5 NA NA TRBV11-2 CASSFGSNQPQHF TGTGCCAGCAGCTTCGGGTCAAATCAGCCCCAGCATTTT
TRBJ1-4 NA NA TRBV7-9 CASSLEAVRNEKLFF TGTGCCAGCAGCTTAGAGGCCGTACGTAATGAAAAACTGTTTTTT
TRBJ2-1 TRBD1 NA TRBV9 CASSGQGSSYNEQFF TGTGCCAGCAGCGGACAGGGGAGCTCCTACAATGAGCAGTTCTTC
TRBJ1-1 TRBD1 NA TRBV4-3 CASSKDREYTEAFF TGCGCCAGCAGCAAGGACAGGGAGTACACTGAAGCTTTCTTT
TRBJ2-1 NA NA TRBV9 CASSPDTRWPLDEQFF TGTGCCAGCAGCCCAGACACTAGGTGGCCTTTGGATGAGCAGTTCTTC
TRBJ1-2 NA NA TRBV6-5 CASSRREHYGYTF TGTGCCAGCAGCCGCAGGGAACATTATGGCTACACCTTC
TRBJ1-5 TRBD1 NA TRBV28 CASLQGGNQPQHF TGTGCCAGCCTGCAGGGGGGCAATCAGCCCCAGCATTTT
TRBJ1-1 NA NA TRBV2 CASLGGNTEAFF TGTGCCAGCCTCGGGGGGAACACTGAAGCTTTCTTT
TRBJ1-2 NA NA TRBV6-1 CASSRRGGYDGYTF TGTGCCAGCAGCCGAAGAGGCGGTTATGATGGCTACACCTTC
TRBJ1-2 TRBD1 NA TRBV6-1 CASSEGAGGTPNYGYTF TGTGCCAGCAGTGAAGGGGCAGGGGGAACCCCAAACTATGGCTACACCTTC
TRBJ1-6 NA NA TRBV21-1 CASSPPRGPGDERSYNSPLHF TGTGCCAGCAGCCCCCCCCGGGGACCAGGGGACGAGCGGTCCTATAATTCACCCCTCCACTTT
TRBJ1-6 NA NA TRBV10-3 CAISESRAGTNSPLHF TGTGCCATCAGTGAGTCGAGGGCAGGGACCAATTCACCCCTCCACTTT
TRBJ1-1 NA NA TRBV6-5 CASSLLGGLTEAFF TGTGCCAGCAGCTTACTCGGGGGCCTCACTGAAGCTTTCTTT
TRBJ1-1 NA once TRBV27 CASWTPYTEAFF TGTGCCAGCTGGACACCTTACACTGAAGCTTTCTTT
TRBJ2-5 NA NA TRBV29-1 CSVDRDLTQETQYF TGCAGCGTTGACCGGGACCTAACACAAGAGACCCAGTACTTC
TRBJ1-5 NA NA TRBV19 CASSIVRTENQPQHF TGTGCCAGTAGTATAGTCCGGACTGAGAATCAGCCCCAGCATTTT
TRBJ1-2 TRBD1 NA TRBV15 CATSRATGDLDFYGYTF TGTGCCACCAGCAGAGCGACAGGGGATTTGGACTTCTATGGCTACACCTTC
TRBJ2-3 NA NA TRBV30 CAWELDTQYF TGTGCCTGGGAACTAGATACGCAGTATTTT
TRBJ1-2 NA once TRBV6-5 CASALGPSLGYTF TGTGCCAGCGCTTTGGGACCTTCCCTCGGCTACACCTTC
TRBJ2-1 NA NA TRBV2 CASSESAAWGFF TGTGCCAGCAGTGAATCGGCGGCCTGGGGGTTCTTC